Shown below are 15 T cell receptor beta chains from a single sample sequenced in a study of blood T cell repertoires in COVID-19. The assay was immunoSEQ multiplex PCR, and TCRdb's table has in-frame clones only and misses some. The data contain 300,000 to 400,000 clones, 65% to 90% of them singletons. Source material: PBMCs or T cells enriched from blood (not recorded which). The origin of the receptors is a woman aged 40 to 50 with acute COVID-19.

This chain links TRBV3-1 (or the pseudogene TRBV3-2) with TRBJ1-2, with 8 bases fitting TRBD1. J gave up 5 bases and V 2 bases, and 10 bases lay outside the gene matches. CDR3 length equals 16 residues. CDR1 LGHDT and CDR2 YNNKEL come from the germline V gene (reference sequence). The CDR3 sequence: CASSQFRDRKTYGYTF. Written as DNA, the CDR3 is TGTGCCAGCAGCCAATTCCGGGACAGGAAGACTTATGGCTACACCTTC.

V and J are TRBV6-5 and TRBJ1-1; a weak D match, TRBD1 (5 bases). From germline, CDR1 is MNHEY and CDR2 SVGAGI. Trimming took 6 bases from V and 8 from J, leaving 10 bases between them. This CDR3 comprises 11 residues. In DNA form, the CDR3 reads TGTGCCAGCAGCAACACAGGAGAAGCTTTCTTT. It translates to CASSNTGEAFF.

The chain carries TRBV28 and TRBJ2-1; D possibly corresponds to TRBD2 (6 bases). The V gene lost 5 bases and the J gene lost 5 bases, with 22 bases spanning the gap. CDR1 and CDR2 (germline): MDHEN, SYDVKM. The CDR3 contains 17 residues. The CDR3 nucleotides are TGTGCCAGCAGTCGGCGACCTCATAGCGGATCCCACAATGAGCAGTTCTTC. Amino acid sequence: CASSRRPHSGSHNEQFF.

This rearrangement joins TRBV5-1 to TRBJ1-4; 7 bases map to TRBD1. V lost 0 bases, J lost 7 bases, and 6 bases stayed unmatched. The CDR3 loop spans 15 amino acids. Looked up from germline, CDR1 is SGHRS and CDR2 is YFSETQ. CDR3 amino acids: CASSLAGTDVEKLFF. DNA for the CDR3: TGCGCCAGCAGCTTGGCCGGGACAGATGTTGAAAAACTGTTTTTT. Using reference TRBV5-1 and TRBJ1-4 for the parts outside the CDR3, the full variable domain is KAGVTQTPRYLIKTRGQQVTLSCSPISGHRSVSWYQQTPGQGLQFLFEYFSETQRNKGNFPGRFSGRQFSNSRSEMNVSTLELGDSALYLCASSLAGTDVEKLFFGSGTQLSVL.

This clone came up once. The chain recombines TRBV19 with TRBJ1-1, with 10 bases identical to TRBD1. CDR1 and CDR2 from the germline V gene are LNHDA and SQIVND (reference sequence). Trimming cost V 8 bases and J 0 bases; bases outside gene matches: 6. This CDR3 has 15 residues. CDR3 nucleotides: TGTGCCAGTCACCCGGGACAGGGGATGAACACTGAAGCTTTCTTT. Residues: CASHPGQGMNTEAFF.

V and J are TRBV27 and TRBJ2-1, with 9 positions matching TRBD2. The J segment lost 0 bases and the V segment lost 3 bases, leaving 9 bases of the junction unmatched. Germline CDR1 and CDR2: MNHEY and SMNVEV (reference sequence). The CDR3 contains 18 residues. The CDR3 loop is CASSFSSGRTSSYNEQFF. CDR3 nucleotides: TGTGCCAGCAGTTTTAGCAGCGGGAGGACCAGCTCCTACAATGAGCAGTTCTTC.

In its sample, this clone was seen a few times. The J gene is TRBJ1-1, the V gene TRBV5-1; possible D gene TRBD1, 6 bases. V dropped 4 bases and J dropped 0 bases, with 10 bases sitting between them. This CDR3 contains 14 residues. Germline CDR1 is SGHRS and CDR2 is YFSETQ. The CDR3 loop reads CASSIGQMNTEAFF. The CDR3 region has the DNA TGCGCCAGCAGCATAGGACAGATGAACACTGAAGCTTTCTTT.

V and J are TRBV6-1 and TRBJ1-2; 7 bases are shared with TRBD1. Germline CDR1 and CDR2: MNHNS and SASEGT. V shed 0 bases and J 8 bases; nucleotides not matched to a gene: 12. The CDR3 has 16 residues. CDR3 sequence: CASSEAIPRGERGYTF. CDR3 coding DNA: TGTGCCAGCAGTGAAGCCATCCCCAGGGGGGAAAGAGGCTACACCTTC.

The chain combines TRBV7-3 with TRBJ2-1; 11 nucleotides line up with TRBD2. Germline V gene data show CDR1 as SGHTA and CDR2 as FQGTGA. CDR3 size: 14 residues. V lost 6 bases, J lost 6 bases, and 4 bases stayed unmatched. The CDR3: CASSLAGGGNEQFF. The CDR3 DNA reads TGTGCCAGCAGTCTAGCGGGGGGAGGCAATGAGCAGTTCTTC. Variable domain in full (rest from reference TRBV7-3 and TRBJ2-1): GAGVSQTPSNKVTEKGKYVELRCDPISGHTALYWYRQSLGQGPEFLIYFQGTGAADDSGLPNDRFFAVRPEGSVSTLKIQRTERGDSAVYLCASSLAGGGNEQFFGPGTRLTVL.

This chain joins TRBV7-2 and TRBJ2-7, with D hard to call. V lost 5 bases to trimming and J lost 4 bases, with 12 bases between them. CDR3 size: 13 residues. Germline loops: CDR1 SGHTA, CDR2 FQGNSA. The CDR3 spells CASSTLQRYEQYF. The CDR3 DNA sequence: TGTGCCAGCAGCACGCTCCAGAGGTACGAGCAGTACTTC.

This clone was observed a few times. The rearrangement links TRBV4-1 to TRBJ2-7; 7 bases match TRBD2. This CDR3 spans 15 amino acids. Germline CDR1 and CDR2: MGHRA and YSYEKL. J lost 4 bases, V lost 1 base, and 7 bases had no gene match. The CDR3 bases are TGCGCCAGCAGCCAAGGGTCGGCTAGCGGATACGAGCAGTACTTC. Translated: CASSQGSASGYEQYF.

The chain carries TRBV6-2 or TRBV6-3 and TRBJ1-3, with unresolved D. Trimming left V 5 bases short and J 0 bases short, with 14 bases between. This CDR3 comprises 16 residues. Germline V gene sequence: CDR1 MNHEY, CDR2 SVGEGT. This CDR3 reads CASSLGAVISGNTIYF. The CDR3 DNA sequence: TGTGCCAGCAGTCTCGGAGCCGTTATCTCTGGAAACACCATATATTTT.

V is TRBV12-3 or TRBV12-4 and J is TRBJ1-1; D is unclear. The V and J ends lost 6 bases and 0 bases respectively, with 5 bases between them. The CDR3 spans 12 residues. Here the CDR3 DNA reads TGTGCCAGCAGCCTATTGAACACTGAAGCTTTCTTT. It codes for CASSLLNTEAFF.

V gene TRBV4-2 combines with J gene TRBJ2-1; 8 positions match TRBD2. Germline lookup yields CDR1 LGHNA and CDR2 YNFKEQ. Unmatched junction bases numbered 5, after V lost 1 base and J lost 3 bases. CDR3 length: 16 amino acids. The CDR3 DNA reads TGTGCCAGCAGCCAAGGAACCGGGACTAGCTACAATGAGCAGTTCTTC. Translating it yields CASSQGTGTSYNEQFF.

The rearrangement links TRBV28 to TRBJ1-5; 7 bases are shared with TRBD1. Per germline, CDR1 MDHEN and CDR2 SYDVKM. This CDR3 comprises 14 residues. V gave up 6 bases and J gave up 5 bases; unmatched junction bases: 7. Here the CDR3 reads CASRGTGVYQPQHF. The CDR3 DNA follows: TGTGCCAGCAGGGGAACAGGGGTCTATCAGCCCCAGCATTTT. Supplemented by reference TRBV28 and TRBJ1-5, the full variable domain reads DVKVTQSSRYLVKRTGEKVFLECVQDMDHENMFWYRQDPGLGLRLIYFSYDVKMKEKGDIPEGYSVSREKKERFSLILESASTNQTSMYLCASRGTGVYQPQHFGDGTRLSIL.